Sequencing of this TCR beta chain was carried out in a study of T cell responses to AZD1222 COVID-19 vaccine. This clone occurred once. Clones were read by immunoSEQ multiplex PCR, and TCRdb kept only the in-frame ones, dropping some. This table has more than 150,000 clones, approximately 92% appearing once. Looked up from germline, CDR1 is SQVTM and CDR2 is ANQGSEA. The CDR3 length is 12 residues. V was trimmed by 6 bases and J by 1 base, leaving 6 bases between them. The specimen comprised peripheral blood, sampled on day 0 of AZD1222 vaccination. This sequence joins TRBV29-1 and TRBJ2-2; D remains unclear. The sequence was collected from an adult in good health. This CDR3 is CSVFRNTGELFF. As DNA, the CDR3 is TGCAGCGTCTTCAGGAACACCGGGGAGCTGTTTTTT.